These 17 T cell receptor beta chains share one sample of origin, sequenced in a study of identical twins. TCRdb fed the 5' RACE reads into MiXCR, producing one record per CDR3 protein. The top ten hold about 0.25% of the sample, which has around 1.7 million distinct CDR3 sequences, about 32% seen once. What was sequenced was cord blood. Receptors originate from a newborn girl in good health.

This chain joins TRBV7-2 and TRBJ2-5, with TRBD2 matching over 7 bases. The DNA end lines up better with TRBJ2-7; the J call may be wrong. Germline V CDR1 and CDR2: SGHTA, FQGNSA. This CDR3 contains 15 residues. The CDR3, as DNA: TGTGCCAGCAGCTTAAATACCCTACTAGCGACCGAGCAGTACTTC. Encoded protein: CASSLNTLLATEQYF.

This chain's CDR3 is CASSLEVPGDEQFF. The DNA for the CDR3 is TGCGCCAGCAGCTTGGAAGTCCCCGGGGATGAGCAGTTCTTC. The chain is built from TRBV5-1 and TRBJ2-1, with D possibly TRBD2 on 5 matching bases. Germline V gives CDR1 SGHRS, CDR2 YFSETQ. Trimming shortened V by 0 bases and J by 8 bases, and 12 bases separated the two germline ends. This CDR3 contains 14 residues.

The chain has TRBV5-1 and TRBJ2-1, with 7 bases aligning to TRBD2. Germline V CDR1 and CDR2: SGHRS, YFSETQ. J gave up 4 bases and V 6 bases, and 10 bases lay outside the gene matches. CDR3 size: 15 residues. CDR3 nucleotide sequence: TGCGCCAGCACCCAGAGTGGCGGGGGATACAATGAGCAGTTCTTC. Protein product: CASTQSGGGYNEQFF.

There are a few counts of this clonotype. This rearrangement joins TRBV29-1 to TRBJ1-4; 7 bases agree with TRBD1. Germline assignment: CDR1 SQVTM and CDR2 ANQGSEA. V trimming: 3 bases; J trimming: 6 bases; junction bases outside the gene matches: 4. The CDR3 extends over 13 amino acids. As DNA, the CDR3 is TGCAGCGTTGATCTTACAGGGGATGAAAAACTGTTTTTT. Protein sequence: CSVDLTGDEKLFF.

V gene TRBV28 combines with J gene TRBJ2-1, with 10 bases identical to TRBD2. The tail of the sequence fits TRBJ2-7 better, so the J call may be wrong. The CDR3 totals 15 residues. Looked up from germline, CDR1 is MDHEN and CDR2 is SYDVKM. The CDR3 spells CASKLPGLALNEQYF. The DNA for the CDR3 is TGTGCCAGCAAGCTGCCGGGACTAGCGCTAAATGAGCAGTACTTC.

V is TRBV7-2 and J is TRBJ1-2, with D unclear. The V end was cut by 5 bases, the J end by 4 bases, with 8 bases between. CDR1 and CDR2 (germline): SGHTA, FQGNSA. This CDR3 comprises 12 residues. CDR3 loop: CASSISSYGYTF. The CDR3 DNA sequence: TGTGCCAGCAGCATCTCGTCCTATGGCTACACCTTC. The variable domain in full, completed from reference TRBV7-2 and TRBJ1-2, reads GAGVSQSPSNKVTEKGKDVELRCDPISGHTALYWYRQSLGQGLEFLIYFQGNSAPDKSGLPSDRFSAERTGGSVSTLTIQRTQQEDSAVYLCASSISSYGYTFGSGTRLTVV.

This chain links TRBV3-1 with TRBJ2-3, with 7 bases aligning to TRBD2. This CDR3 comprises 16 residues. Trimming at V came to 1 base and at J to 4 bases, leaving 8 bases not matched to a gene. Germline lookup yields CDR1 LGHDT and CDR2 YNNKEL (reference sequence). The CDR3 DNA is TGTGCCAGCAGCCAAGGCCAAGCGGGAACCGCAGATACGCAGTATTTT. It translates to CASSQGQAGTADTQYF.

The genes are TRBV7-9 and TRBJ2-7; D gene unclear. The end of the DNA is better explained by TRBJ2-5, so the J call may be wrong. The CDR3 extends over 13 amino acids. Germline CDR1 SEHNR, CDR2 FQNEAQ (reference sequence). The CDR3 is CASSKDHRETQYF. CDR3 DNA: TGTGCCAGCAGCAAAGACCATAGGGAGACCCAGTACTTC.

This clonotype showed up just a few times. The chain couples TRBV20-1 to TRBJ2-7; D is uncertain. Germline V gene sequence: CDR1 DFQATT, CDR2 SNEGSKA (reference sequence). The CDR3 consists of 14 residues. Trimming removed 5 bases at V and 3 bases at J, with 17 bases between. CDR3 in DNA: TGCAGTGCTTTCGGGCTCCCCGGCAGCTACGAGCAGTACTTC. This gives the protein CSAFGLPGSYEQYF.

Only a few counts were recorded for this clonotype. This chain connects TRBV12-3 or TRBV12-4 to TRBJ1-5; 8 nucleotides agree with TRBD1. J lost 7 bases, V lost 5 bases, and 4 bases had no gene match. The CDR3 spans 13 residues. CDR3 coding DNA: TGTGCCAGCAGTCGACAGGGGTTCCAGCCCCAGCATTTT. Its protein product is CASSRQGFQPQHF.

In this sample, this clonotype turned up a few times. The chain employs TRBV6-1 and TRBJ1-5, with TRBD1 matching 8 bases. This CDR3 has 13 residues. The trim removed 3 bases at V and 7 bases at J, leaving 2 bases unmatched. The germline CDR1 and CDR2 sequences are MNHNS and SASEGT. The CDR3 bases are TGTGCCAGCAGTGACGACAGGGGCCAGCCCCAGCATTTT. Translating it yields CASSDDRGQPQHF.

This rearrangement joins TRBV5-6 to TRBJ1-5, with TRBD1 identical over 7 bases. Trimming cost V 2 bases and J 8 bases; bases outside gene matches: 13. The CDR3 extends over 16 amino acids. Germline CDR1 reads SGHDT; CDR2 reads YYEEEE. For the CDR3, the DNA is TGTGCCAGCAGCTTTTTCTCCGGGACAGTTAACAAGCCCCAGCATTTT. Protein sequence: CASSFFSGTVNKPQHF.

This clonotype was seen a handful of times. The chain has TRBV5-1 and TRBJ2-7, with 8 bases lining up with TRBD1. After removal of 4 bases from V and 3 bases from J, the junction contained 9 bases not matched to a gene. The CDR3 contains 15 residues. Looked up from germline, CDR1 is SGHRS and CDR2 is YFSETQ. CDR3 residues: CASSVAGQGIYEQYF. CDR3 nucleotides: TGCGCCAGCAGCGTGGCCGGACAGGGTATCTACGAGCAGTACTTC.

This clonotype was observed many times. The CDR3 bases are TGTGCCATCAGTGACCGGGACAGGGTCTATGGCTACACCTTC. Its translation is CAISDRDRVYGYTF. The chain is built from TRBV10-3 and TRBJ1-2; 9 bases fit TRBD1. V shed 3 bases and J 4 bases; nucleotides not matched to a gene: 3. Per germline, CDR1 ENHRY and CDR2 SYGVKD. The CDR3 has 14 residues.

Note on this clonotype: A clone one base away is much larger, so this may be a read error. The rearrangement uses TRBV29-1 and TRBJ2-1; TRBD1 agrees at 8 bases. CDR3 size: 15 residues. The germline gives CDR1 SQVTM, CDR2 ANQGSEA. V lost 4 bases to trimming and J lost 4 bases; unmatched junction nucleotides: 9. The CDR3 sequence is CSVGDPDRVYNEQFF. In DNA, the CDR3 is TGCAGCGTTGGAGATCCGGACAGGGTATACAATGAGCAGTTCTTC.

This chain joins TRBV3-1 and TRBJ2-5; either TRBD1 or TRBD2 may fit D (5 bases each). The germline V gene has CDR1 LGHDT and CDR2 YNNKEL (reference sequence). V gave up 1 base and J gave up 11 bases, with 20 bases separating them. CDR3 length: 15 amino acids. The DNA of the CDR3 is TGTGCCAGCAGCCAAGGGGGGACCCCGAGGGATGAGCAGTACTTC. Encoded protein: CASSQGGTPRDEQYF.

This chain uses TRBV25-1 with TRBJ2-3; 8 positions agree with TRBD2. This CDR3 spans 14 amino acids. Losses at the gene ends were 6 bases for V and 1 base for J; bases not matched to a gene: 3. From germline, CDR1 is MGHDK and CDR2 SYGVNS. As DNA, the CDR3 is TGTGCCAGCAGGGCGACTAGCGGCACAGATACGCAGTATTTT. Its translation: CASRATSGTDTQYF.